These 15 T cell receptor beta chains came from one sample sequenced in a study of T cells in Graves' hyperthyroidism and ophthalmopathy. Template material for amplifying TCR beta CDR3 regions consisted of RNA transcripts. The primer set for the first-round RT-PCR of the TCR CDR3 was HTBI. TCRdb fed the multiplex PCR reads into MiXCR, producing one record per CDR3 protein. This table holds roughly 500,000 distinct CDR3 sequences, roughly a quarter found once. The sequenced sample consisted of blood. All receptors derive from a woman aged 25 to 39 with Graves' ophthalmopathy.

This clonotype was seen many times. This chain links TRBV2 with TRBJ2-5; D is undetermined. Germline CDR1 reads SNHLY; CDR2 reads FYNNEI. Trimming took 3 bases from V and 5 from J, leaving 10 bases between them. The CDR3 has 13 residues. CDR3 sequence reads: CASSEVSPETQYF. The CDR3 nucleotides read TGTGCCAGCAGTGAGGTTAGCCCGGAGACCCAGTACTTC. Based on the CDR3 plus reference TRBV2 and TRBJ2-5, the full variable domain is EPEVTQTPSHQVTQMGQEVILRCVPISNHLYFYWYRQILGQKVEFLVSFYNNEISEKSEIFDDQFSVERPDGSNFTLKIRSTKLEDSAMYFCASSEVSPETQYFGPGTRLLVL.

This clonotype has only a few counts. The rearrangement joins TRBV10-3 to TRBJ2-2, with D possibly being TRBD1 (6 bases). Trimming stripped 5 bases from V and 0 bases from J, with 10 bases between. Per the germline V gene, CDR1 is ENHRY and CDR2 is SYGVKD. The CDR3 contains 15 residues. CDR3 bases: TGTGCCATCAGTCCAGGGGTGGCGAACACCGGGGAGCTGTTTTTT. Protein product: CAISPGVANTGELFF.

The chain joins TRBV18 to TRBJ1-2; possibly TRBD1 for D (5 bases). V lost 2 bases and J lost 4, with 11 bases in between. This CDR3 spans 14 amino acids. Germline V gives CDR1 KGHSH, CDR2 LQKENI. The CDR3 sequence is CASSPEGRAYGYTF. For the CDR3, the DNA is TGTGCCAGCTCACCAGAAGGCAGGGCCTATGGCTACACCTTC. The entire variable domain, with the rest obtained from reference TRBV18 and TRBJ1-2, is as follows: NAGVMQNPRHLVRRRGQEARLRCSPMKGHSHVYWYRQLPEEGLKFMVYLQKENIIDESGMPKERFSAEFPKEGPSILRIQQVVRGDSAAYFCASSPEGRAYGYTFGSGTRLTVV.

There are a few counts of this clonotype. The gene calls are TRBV10-3 and TRBJ2-5; the D is unclear. This CDR3 is 14 amino acids long. V lost 10 bases, J lost 1 base, and 16 bases lay in between. CDR1 and CDR2 from the germline V gene are ENHRY and SYGVKD. CDR3 amino acids: CATKAQVLQETQYF. The CDR3 DNA reads as TGTGCCACCAAAGCGCAGGTGCTCCAAGAGACCCAGTACTTC.

The rearrangement uses TRBV7-3 and TRBJ2-5, with TRBD2 identical over 8 bases. The CDR3 is made up of 15 amino acids. Losses at the gene ends were 0 bases for V and 1 base for J; bases not matched to a gene: 1. The germline V gene has CDR1 SGHTA and CDR2 FQGTGA. CDR3 loop: CASSLTGGGQETQYF. CDR3 coding DNA: TGTGCCAGCAGCTTAACCGGGGGGGGCCAAGAGACCCAGTACTTC. The full variable domain, its missing parts supplied by reference TRBV7-3 and TRBJ2-5, is GAGVSQTPSNKVTEKGKYVELRCDPISGHTALYWYRQSLGQGPEFLIYFQGTGAADDSGLPNDRFFAVRPEGSVSTLKIQRTERGDSAVYLCASSLTGGGQETQYFGPGTRLLVL.

The chain joins TRBV20-1 to TRBJ1-1; weak D call: TRBD1 (6 bases). This CDR3 has 13 residues. CDR1 and CDR2 from the germline V gene are DFQATT and SNEGSKA (reference sequence). V lost 6 bases and J lost 8, with 19 bases in between. This CDR3 is CSAAIGGQSEAFF. The CDR3 DNA reads TGCAGTGCGGCTATAGGGGGACAATCGGAAGCTTTCTTT.

The sample holds a few counts of this clonotype. The CDR3 DNA reads TGTGCCACCAGCAGAGTACGGGACAGGGGCAGAAGCTCCTACGAGCAGTACTTC. The encoded protein is CATSRVRDRGRSSYEQYF. V usage is TRBV15 and J usage is TRBJ2-7, with 10 nucleotides matching TRBD1. J lost 0 bases, V lost 1 base, and 9 bases had no gene match. The CDR3 consists of 18 residues. The germline V gene has CDR1 LNHNV and CDR2 YYDKDF (reference sequence).

This clonotype was counted many times. In nucleotides, the CDR3 is TGTGCCAGCAGCCCCAGGGCGGTTGTGAACACTGAAGCTTTCTTT. Residues: CASSPRAVVNTEAFF. The chain uses TRBV9 and TRBJ1-1, with D perhaps matching TRBD1 (5 bases). The V and J ends lost 4 bases and 0 bases respectively, with 13 bases between them. The CDR3 has 15 amino acids. Germline V gene sequence: CDR1 SGDLS, CDR2 YYNGEE.

This clonotype was recorded many times. V and J are TRBV6-1 and TRBJ2-7, with a weak D call TRBD2 (5 bases). Germline CDR1 and CDR2: MNHNS and SASEGT. The CDR3 runs 12 residues. Trimming left V 4 bases short and J 5 bases short, with 9 bases between. DNA for the CDR3: TGTGCCAGCAGTGTGACTACGGACGAGCAGTACTTC. As protein: CASSVTTDEQYF.

DNA for the CDR3: TGTGCCAGCAGCACCGTGGACGGAACCTATGGCTACACCTTC. Encoded protein: CASSTVDGTYGYTF. The chain couples TRBV11-1 to TRBJ1-2, with D hard to call. This CDR3 has 14 residues. V was clipped by 5 bases and J by 4 bases, with 14 bases between them. Germline V gene lookup returns CDR1 SGHAT and CDR2 FQDESV (reference sequence).

Concerning this clonotype: At one boundary the junction diverges from the germline segment, which might be a read error. The genes are TRBV28 and TRBJ2-7, with D possibly being TRBD2 (5 bases). Germline CDR1 and CDR2: MDHEN and SYDVKM. This CDR3 is built from 14 residues. This CDR3 is CAGSLPGLNYEQYF. The CDR3 DNA reads TGTGCCGGCAGTTTGCCCGGACTGAACTACGAGCAGTACTTC.

The chain carries TRBV6-1 and TRBJ2-7; no clear D gene. The CDR3 extends over 14 amino acids. The V gene's germline CDR1 is MNHNS and CDR2 SASEGT. Trimming removed 8 bases from V and 4 bases from J, with 18 bases in between. CDR3 in amino acids: CASGHGKGPYEQYF. The CDR3 DNA reads as TGTGCCAGCGGCCATGGAAAGGGTCCGTACGAGCAGTACTTC.

This clonotype came up many times. The V call is TRBV24-1, the J call TRBJ1-2, with 9 bases matching TRBD1. Germline-derived CDR1 and CDR2 are KGHDR and SFDVKD. CDR3 length equals 14 residues. Trimming cost V 4 bases and J 8 bases; bases outside gene matches: 7. The CDR3 is CATSDRGQGGGYTF. CDR3 nucleotide sequence: TGTGCCACCAGTGACCGGGGACAGGGTGGAGGCTACACCTTC.

This clonotype was recorded at least ten times. The chain uses TRBV6-1 and TRBJ2-2; D unresolved. V was clipped by 9 bases and J by 5 bases, with 4 bases between them. The CDR3 has 10 residues. The germline V gene has CDR1 MNHNS and CDR2 SASEGT. CDR3: CARLTGELFF. Here the CDR3 DNA reads TGTGCCAGACTTACCGGGGAGCTGTTTTTT.

This clonotype was counted a few times. This chain uses TRBV27 with TRBJ1-2; 11 bases fit TRBD1. This CDR3 contains 17 residues. CDR1 MNHEY and CDR2 SMNVEV come from the germline V gene (reference sequence). V lost 6 bases to trimming and J lost 4 bases; unmatched junction nucleotides: 13. CDR3 sequence: CASSRSSGGQGVYGYTF. As DNA, the CDR3 is TGTGCCAGCAGCCGATCGTCTGGGGGACAGGGGGTCTATGGCTACACCTTC.